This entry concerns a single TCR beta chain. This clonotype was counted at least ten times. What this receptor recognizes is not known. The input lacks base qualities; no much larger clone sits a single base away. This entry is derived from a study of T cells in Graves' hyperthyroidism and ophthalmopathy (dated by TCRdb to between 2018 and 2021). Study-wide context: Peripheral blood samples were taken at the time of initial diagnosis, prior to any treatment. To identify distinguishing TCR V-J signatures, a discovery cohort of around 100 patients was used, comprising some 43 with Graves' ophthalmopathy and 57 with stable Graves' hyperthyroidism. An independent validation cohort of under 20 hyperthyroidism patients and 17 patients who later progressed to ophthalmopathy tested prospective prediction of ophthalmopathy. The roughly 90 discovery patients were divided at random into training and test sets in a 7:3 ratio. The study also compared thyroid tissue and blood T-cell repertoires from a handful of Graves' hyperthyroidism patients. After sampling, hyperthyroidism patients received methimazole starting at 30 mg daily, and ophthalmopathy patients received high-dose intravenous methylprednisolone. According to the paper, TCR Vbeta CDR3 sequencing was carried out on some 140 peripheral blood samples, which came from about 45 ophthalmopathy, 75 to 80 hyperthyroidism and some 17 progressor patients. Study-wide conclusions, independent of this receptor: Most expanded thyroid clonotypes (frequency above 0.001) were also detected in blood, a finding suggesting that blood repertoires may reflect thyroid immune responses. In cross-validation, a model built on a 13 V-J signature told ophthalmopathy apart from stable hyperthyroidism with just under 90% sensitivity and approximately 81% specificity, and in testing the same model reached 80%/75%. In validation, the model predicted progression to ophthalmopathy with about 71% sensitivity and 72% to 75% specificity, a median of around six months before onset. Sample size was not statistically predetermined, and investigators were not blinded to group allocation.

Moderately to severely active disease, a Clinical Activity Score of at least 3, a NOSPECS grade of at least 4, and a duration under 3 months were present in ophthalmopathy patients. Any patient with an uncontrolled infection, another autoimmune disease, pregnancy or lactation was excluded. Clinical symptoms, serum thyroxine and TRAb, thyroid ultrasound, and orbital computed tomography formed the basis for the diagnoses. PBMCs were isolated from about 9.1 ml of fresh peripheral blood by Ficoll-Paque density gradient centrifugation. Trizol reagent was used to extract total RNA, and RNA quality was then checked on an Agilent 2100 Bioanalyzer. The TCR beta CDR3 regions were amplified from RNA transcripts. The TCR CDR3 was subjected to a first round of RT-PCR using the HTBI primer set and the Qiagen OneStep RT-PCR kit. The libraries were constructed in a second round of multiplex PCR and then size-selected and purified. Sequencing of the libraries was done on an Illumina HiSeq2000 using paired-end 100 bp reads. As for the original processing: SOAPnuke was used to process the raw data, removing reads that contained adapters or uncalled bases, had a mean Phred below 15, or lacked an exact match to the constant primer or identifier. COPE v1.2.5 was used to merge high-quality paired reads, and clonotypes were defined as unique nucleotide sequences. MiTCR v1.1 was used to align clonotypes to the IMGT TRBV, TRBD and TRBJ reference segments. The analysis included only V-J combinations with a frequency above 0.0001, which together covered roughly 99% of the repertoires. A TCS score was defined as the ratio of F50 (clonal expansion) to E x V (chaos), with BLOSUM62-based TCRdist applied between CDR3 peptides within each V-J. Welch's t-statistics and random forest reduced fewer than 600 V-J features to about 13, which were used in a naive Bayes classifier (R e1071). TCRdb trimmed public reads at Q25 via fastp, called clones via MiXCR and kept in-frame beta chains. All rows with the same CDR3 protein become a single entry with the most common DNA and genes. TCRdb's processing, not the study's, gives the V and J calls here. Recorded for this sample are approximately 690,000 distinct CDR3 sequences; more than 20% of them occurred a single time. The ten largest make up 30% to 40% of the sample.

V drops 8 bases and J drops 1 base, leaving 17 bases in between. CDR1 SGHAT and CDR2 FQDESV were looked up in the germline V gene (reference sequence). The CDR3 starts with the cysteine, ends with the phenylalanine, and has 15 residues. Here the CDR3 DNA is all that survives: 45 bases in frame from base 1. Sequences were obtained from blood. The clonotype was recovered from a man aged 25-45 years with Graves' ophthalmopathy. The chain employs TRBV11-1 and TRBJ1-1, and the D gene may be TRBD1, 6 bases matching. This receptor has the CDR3 CASHPLQGGNTEAFF. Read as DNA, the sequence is TGTGCCAGCCATCCTTTACAGGGAGGGAACACTGAAGCTTTCTTT.